A single sample is the source of the 11 T cell receptor beta chains below, sequenced in a study of blood T cell repertoires in COVID-19. Measured with immunoSEQ multiplex PCR; TCRdb has only the in-frame clones, and not every one. The sample yields approximately 60,000 clones, roughly 92% seen once. The sequenced sample was peripheral blood. These receptors originate from a man between 70 and 80 years old with active COVID-19.

The chain recombines TRBV24-1 with TRBJ1-2; D unclear. Germline CDR1 and CDR2: KGHDR and SFDVKD. The CDR3 runs 15 residues. The V end lost 7 bases, the J end lost 4 bases, and 18 bases lay between the germline ends. The DNA of the CDR3 is TGTGCCACCAGAGAGGTCTTCACACCTAGCTATGGCTACACCTTC. Protein sequence: CATREVFTPSYGYTF.

This rearrangement joins TRBV5-6 to TRBJ2-7, with 12 bases matching TRBD2. Germline CDR1 SGHDT, CDR2 YYEEEE. CDR3 length equals 16 residues. The trim removed 4 bases at V and 5 bases at J, leaving 10 bases unmatched. The chain's CDR3 is CASSRPLAGGQNEQYV. Here the CDR3 DNA reads TGTGCCAGCAGCAGGCCGCTAGCGGGGGGGCAAAACGAGCAGTACGTC.

The chain uses TRBV7-7 and TRBJ2-1; D unresolved. The V gene's germline CDR1 is SSHAT and CDR2 FNYEAQ (reference sequence). CDR3 length: 13 residues. V lost 4 bases and J lost 4, with 8 bases in between. CDR3 region: CASSSDSYNEQFF. In DNA form, the CDR3 reads TGTGCCAGCAGCTCCGACTCATACAATGAGCAGTTCTTC.

The chain recombines TRBV3-1 (or the pseudogene TRBV3-2) with TRBJ1-6; tentative D call: TRBD1 (6 bases). The length of the CDR3 is 14 residues. Per germline, CDR1 LGHDT and CDR2 YNNKEL (reference sequence). V was clipped by 4 bases and J by 9 bases, with 13 bases between them. This chain's CDR3 is CASSPGVGVSPLHF. For the CDR3, the DNA is TGTGCCAGCAGCCCAGGGGTGGGAGTTTCACCCCTCCACTTT.

The chain employs TRBV28 and TRBJ1-6; 9 bases map to TRBD1. Germline V gene lookup returns CDR1 MDHEN and CDR2 SYDVKM. V lost 1 base, J lost 5 bases, and 3 bases stayed unmatched. The CDR3 totals 16 residues. The CDR3 sequence: CASSLLRDRDNSPLHF. The DNA for the CDR3 is TGTGCCAGCAGTTTATTACGGGACAGGGATAATTCACCCCTCCACTTT. Full variable domain (outside the CDR3, taken from reference TRBV28 and TRBJ1-6): DVKVTQSSRYLVKRTGEKVFLECVQDMDHENMFWYRQDPGLGLRLIYFSYDVKMKEKGDIPEGYSVSREKKERFSLILESASTNQTSMYLCASSLLRDRDNSPLHFGNGTRLTVT.

This chain links TRBV6-1 with TRBJ2-1; the match to TRBD2 covers 11 bases. V dropped 3 bases and J dropped 8; count of bases not matched to a gene: 3. The CDR3 is made up of 14 amino acids. CDR1 and CDR2 (germline): MNHNS, SASEGT. CDR3 amino acids: CASSELAGGHEQFF. In nucleotides, the CDR3 is TGTGCCAGCAGTGAGCTAGCGGGGGGCCATGAGCAGTTCTTC.

J is TRBJ2-3 and V is TRBV5-1; 7 bases are shared with TRBD1. Germline V gene sequence: CDR1 SGHRS, CDR2 YFSETQ. Losses at the gene ends were 3 bases for V and 5 bases for J; bases not matched to a gene: 15. The CDR3 is 17 residues long. CDR3 in DNA: TGCGCCAGCAGCTATAGGGGCGATACAGGGGCCTTAGATACGCAGTATTTT. This sequence encodes CASSYRGDTGALDTQYF.

This rearrangement joins TRBV4-3 to TRBJ2-1; a weak D match, TRBD2 (5 bases). CDR1 LGHNA and CDR2 YSLEER come from the germline V gene. The CDR3 is 15 residues long. V lost 0 bases, J lost 4 bases, and 10 bases lay in between. Written as DNA, the CDR3 is TGCGCCAGCAGCCAAGAGGGAGCGGAATACAATGAGCAGTTCTTC. Its protein is CASSQEGAEYNEQFF.

The chain employs TRBV5-1 and TRBJ2-7, with TRBD1 identical over 7 bases. The CDR3 consists of 15 residues. Per the germline V gene, CDR1 is SGHRS and CDR2 is YFSETQ. Losses at the gene ends were 7 bases for V and 1 base for J; bases not matched to a gene: 11. The CDR3 coding sequence is TGCGCCAGCGGGAAACAGGGGTATAGATCCTACGAGCAGTACTTC. Protein: CASGKQGYRSYEQYF.

V usage is TRBV5-1 and J usage is TRBJ2-5; D may be TRBD2 (5 bases). CDR1 and CDR2 (germline): SGHRS, YFSETQ. The CDR3 is 14 amino acids. Trimming took 4 bases from V and 2 from J, leaving 12 bases between them. The CDR3 region has the DNA TGCGCCAGCAGCCCTACTAGACAACAAGAGACCCAGTACTTC. Protein product: CASSPTRQQETQYF. The entire variable domain, with the rest obtained from reference TRBV5-1 and TRBJ2-5, is as follows: KAGVTQTPRYLIKTRGQQVTLSCSPISGHRSVSWYQQTPGQGLQFLFEYFSETQRNKGNFPGRFSGRQFSNSRSEMNVSTLELGDSALYLCASSPTRQQETQYFGPGTRLLVL.

This sequence joins TRBV7-6 and TRBJ2-1; the D gene is possibly TRBD1 (6 bases). The germline V gene encodes CDR1 SGHVS and CDR2 FNYEAQ. V gave up 5 bases and J gave up 1 base, with 18 bases separating them. The CDR3 extends over 17 amino acids. DNA of the CDR3: TGTGCCAGCAGCGGCTTTGTGGGGGCCTCTTCCTACAATGAGCAGTTCTTC. This codes for CASSGFVGASSYNEQFF. The full variable domain, with the rest looked up from reference TRBV7-6 and TRBJ2-1, is GAGVSQSPRYKVTKRGQDVALRCDPISGHVSLYWYRQALGQGPEFLTYFNYEAQQDKSGLPNDRFSAERPEGSISTLTIQRTEQRDSAMYRCASSGFVGASSYNEQFFGPGTRLTVL.